The 2 T cell receptor beta chains reported below all come from one sample, sequenced in a study of post-analysis software for immune sequencing data. Unique molecular identifiers featured in each of the TCR beta cDNA libraries. TCRdb re-analysed the PCR reads in MiXCR, keeping a single row per CDR3 protein. The sample holds some 800,000 distinct CDR3 sequences, 46% seen once. Study observations and caveats: Among 5 or 6 TRBV segments more frequent in patients than controls were TRBV5-6, TRBV5-1 and TRBV20-1.

For these receptors, no antigen is known. The sequenced sample was blood. The receptors stem from a girl aged 5-17 years with multiple sclerosis.

V is TRBV28 and J is TRBJ2-7; unclear D gene. Germline assignment: CDR1 MDHEN and CDR2 SYDVKM. The CDR3 consists of 15 residues. V was shortened by 6 bases and J by 3 bases, with 18 bases between the two germline ends. The CDR3 region is CASRSLGAQIYEQYF. For the CDR3, the DNA is TGTGCCAGCAGGTCCCTAGGAGCGCAGATCTACGAGCAGTACTTC.

The sample holds one count of this clonotype. This chain links TRBV10-3 with TRBJ1-1; D gene ambiguous. Germline V CDR1 and CDR2: ENHRY, SYGVKD. The CDR3 consists of 13 residues. The V gene lost 3 bases and the J gene lost 1 base, with 6 bases spanning the gap. The CDR3 is CAISDIGNTEAFF. The CDR3 DNA is TGTGCCATCAGTGATATAGGGAACACTGAAGCTTTCTTT.